This record covers a single T cell receptor (beta chain). This record comes from a study of blood T cell repertoires in COVID-19. Study-wide context: Italy, Spain and the United States were the sources of the convalescent and acute COVID-19 samples.

Per the original data handling: Scientists estimated how many nucleated cells there were by amplifying reference gene primers. The assay was immunoSEQ multiplex PCR, and TCRdb's table has in-frame clones only and misses some. The DNA gave D and trimming, while V, J and clone size come from that table. The table has approximately 200,000 clones, approximately 80% seen once; the top ten hold about 1.8%. In terms of age and location, participants ranged from about 18 to 95 years and lived in about 25 US areas. Self-reported history from a screening survey and questionnaire set each donor's cohort. The CDR3 totals 13 residues. Germline values: CDR1 MRHNA, CDR2 SNTAGT. The germline V and J ends were trimmed by 0 bases and 4 bases, with 3 bases remaining between them.

The gene calls are TRBV6-4 and TRBJ2-2; D gene unclear. The sequence derives from a man aged 60 to 75 who had recovered from COVID-19. Sequencing used PBMCs or T cells enriched from blood (not recorded which). The CDR3 nucleotides read TGTGCCAGCAGTGACTCGAGCACCGGGGAGCTGTTTTTT. This sequence encodes CASSDSSTGELFF.